This T cell receptor beta chain was observed in a study of Ad26.COV2.S vaccination and SARS-CoV-2 variants. The study's findings and limits: Among vaccine recipients, spike-specific TCR breadth exceeded that of placebo recipients.

A remark on this clone: Antigen: not known.

Treatment in this sample: some 20 received Ad26.COV2.S at low or high dose, single or two shots; 5 received placebo; per-sample allocation not given. Vaccine and placebo recipients were sampled on day 63 after the first injection. The protocol was immunoSEQ multiplex PCR, while the TCRdb copy is restricted to in-frame clones and leaves out a portion. The sample lists some 330,000 clones; around 90% were seen once. The source of this sequence is a person aged 18 to 65 who received the Ad26.COV2.S COVID-19 vaccine or a placebo. The sample here was peripheral blood, taken in a trial of Ad26.COV2.S vaccine versus placebo.

CDR3: CASSPAQITTGGYTF. DNA of the CDR3: TGTGCCAGCTCACCGGCTCAGATCACCACCGGGGGCTACACCTTC. The chain has TRBV18 and TRBJ1-2, with D hard to call. CDR1 KGHSH and CDR2 LQKENI come from the germline V gene. The CDR3 loop spans 15 amino acids. The germline V and J ends were trimmed by 3 bases and 8 bases, with 19 bases remaining between them.